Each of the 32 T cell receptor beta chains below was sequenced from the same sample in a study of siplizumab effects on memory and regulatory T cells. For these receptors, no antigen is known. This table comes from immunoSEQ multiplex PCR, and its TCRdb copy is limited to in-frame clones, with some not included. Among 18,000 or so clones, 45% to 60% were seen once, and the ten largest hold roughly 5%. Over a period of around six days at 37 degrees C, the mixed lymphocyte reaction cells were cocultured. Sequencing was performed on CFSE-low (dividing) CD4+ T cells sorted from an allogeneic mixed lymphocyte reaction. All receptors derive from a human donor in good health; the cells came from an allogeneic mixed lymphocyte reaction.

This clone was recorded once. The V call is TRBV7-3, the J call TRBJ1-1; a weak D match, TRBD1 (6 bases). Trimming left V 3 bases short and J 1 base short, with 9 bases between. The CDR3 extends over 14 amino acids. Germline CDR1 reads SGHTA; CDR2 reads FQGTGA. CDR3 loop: CASSLGHANTEAFF. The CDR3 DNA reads TGTGCCAGCAGCTTGGGACACGCGAACACTGAAGCTTTCTTT.

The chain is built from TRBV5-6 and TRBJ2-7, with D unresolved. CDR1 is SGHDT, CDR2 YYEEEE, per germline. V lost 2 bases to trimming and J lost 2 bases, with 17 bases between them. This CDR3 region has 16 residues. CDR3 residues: CASSFPTPQETYEQYF. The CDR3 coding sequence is TGTGCCAGCAGCTTCCCCACCCCCCAGGAGACCTACGAGCAGTACTTC.

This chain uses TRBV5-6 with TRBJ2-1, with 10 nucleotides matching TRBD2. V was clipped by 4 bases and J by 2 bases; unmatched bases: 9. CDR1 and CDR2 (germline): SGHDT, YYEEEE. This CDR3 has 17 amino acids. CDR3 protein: CASSDGPSGGAYNEQFF. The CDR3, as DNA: TGTGCCAGCAGCGATGGGCCTAGCGGGGGCGCCTACAATGAGCAGTTCTTC.

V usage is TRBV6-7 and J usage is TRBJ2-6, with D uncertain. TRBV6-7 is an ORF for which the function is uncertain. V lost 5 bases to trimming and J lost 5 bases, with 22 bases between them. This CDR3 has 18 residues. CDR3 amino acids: CASSRIRYLQSRANVLTF. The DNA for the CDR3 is TGTGCCAGCAGTCGTATCCGGTATTTACAAAGTCGGGCCAACGTCCTGACTTTC.

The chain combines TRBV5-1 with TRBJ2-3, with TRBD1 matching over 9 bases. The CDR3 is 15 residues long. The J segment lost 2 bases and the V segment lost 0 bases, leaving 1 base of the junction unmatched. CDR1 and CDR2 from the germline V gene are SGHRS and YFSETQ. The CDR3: CASSLGQGDTDTQYF. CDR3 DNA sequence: TGCGCCAGCAGCTTGGGACAGGGGGACACAGATACGCAGTATTTT.

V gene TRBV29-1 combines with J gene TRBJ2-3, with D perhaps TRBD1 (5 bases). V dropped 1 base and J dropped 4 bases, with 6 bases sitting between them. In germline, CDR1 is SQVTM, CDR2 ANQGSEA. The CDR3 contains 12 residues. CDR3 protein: CSVEAGSDTQYF. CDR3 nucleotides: TGCAGCGTTGAAGCAGGGTCAGATACGCAGTATTTT.

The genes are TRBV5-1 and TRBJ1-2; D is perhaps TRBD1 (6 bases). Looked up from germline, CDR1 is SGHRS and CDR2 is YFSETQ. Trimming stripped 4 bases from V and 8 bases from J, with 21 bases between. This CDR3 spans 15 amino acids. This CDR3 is CASSPDGGLMGGYTF. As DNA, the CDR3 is TGCGCCAGCAGCCCCGACGGGGGCCTGATGGGGGGCTACACCTTC.

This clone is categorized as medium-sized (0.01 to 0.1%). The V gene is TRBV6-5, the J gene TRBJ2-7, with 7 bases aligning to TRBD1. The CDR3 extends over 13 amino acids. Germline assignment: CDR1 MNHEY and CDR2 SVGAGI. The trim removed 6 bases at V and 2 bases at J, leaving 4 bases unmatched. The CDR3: CASRRQGAYEQYF. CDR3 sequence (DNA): TGTGCCAGCAGGCGACAGGGAGCCTACGAGCAGTACTTC.

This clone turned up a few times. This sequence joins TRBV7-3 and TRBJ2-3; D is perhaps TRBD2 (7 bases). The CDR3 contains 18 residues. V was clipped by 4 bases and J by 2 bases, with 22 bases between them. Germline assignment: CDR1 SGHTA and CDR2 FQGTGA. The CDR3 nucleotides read TGTGCCAGCAGCTCCGGCCTTTTCGGGGGGCCCTTCACAGATACGCAGTATTTT. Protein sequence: CASSSGLFGGPFTDTQYF.

This chain's CDR3 is CASSRTGVGNTEAFF. The DNA for the CDR3 is TGTGCCAGCTCAAGGACAGGGGTCGGGAACACTGAAGCTTTCTTT. The V and J genes are TRBV18 and TRBJ1-1, with 9 bases matching TRBD1. The CDR3 consists of 15 residues. The germline gives CDR1 KGHSH, CDR2 LQKENI. Germline trimming cut 5 bases from V and 1 base from J; bases unmatched to any gene: 5.

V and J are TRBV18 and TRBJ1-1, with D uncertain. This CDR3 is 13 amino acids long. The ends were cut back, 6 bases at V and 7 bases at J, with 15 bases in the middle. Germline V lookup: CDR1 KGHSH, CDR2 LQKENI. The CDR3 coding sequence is TGTGCCAGCTCGCTCGACACGGCTAGTGAAGCTTTCTTT. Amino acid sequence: CASSLDTASEAFF.

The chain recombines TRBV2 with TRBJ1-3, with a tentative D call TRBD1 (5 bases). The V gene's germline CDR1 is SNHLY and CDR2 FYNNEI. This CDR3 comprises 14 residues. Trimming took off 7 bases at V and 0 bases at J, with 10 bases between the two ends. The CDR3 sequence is CASTGGGSGNTIYF. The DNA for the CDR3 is TGTGCCAGCACTGGGGGGGGCTCTGGAAACACCATATATTTT.

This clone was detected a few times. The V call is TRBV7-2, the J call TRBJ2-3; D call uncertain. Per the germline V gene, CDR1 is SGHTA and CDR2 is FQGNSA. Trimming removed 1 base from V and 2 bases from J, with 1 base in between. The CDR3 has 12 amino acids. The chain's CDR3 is CASSLDTDTQYF. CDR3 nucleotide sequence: TGTGCCAGCAGCTTAGACACAGATACGCAGTATTTT. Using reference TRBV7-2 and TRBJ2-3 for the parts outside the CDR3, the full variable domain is GAGVSQSPSNKVTEKGKDVELRCDPISGHTALYWYRQSLGQGLEFLIYFQGNSAPDKSGLPSDRFSAERTGGSVSTLTIQRTQQEDSAVYLCASSLDTDTQYFGPGTRLTVL.

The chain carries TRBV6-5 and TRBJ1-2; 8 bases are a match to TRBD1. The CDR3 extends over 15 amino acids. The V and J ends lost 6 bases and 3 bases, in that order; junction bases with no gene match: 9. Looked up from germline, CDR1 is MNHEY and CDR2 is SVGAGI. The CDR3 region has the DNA TGTGCCAGCAGCCCAAATAGACAGGGGCACTATGGCTACACCTTC. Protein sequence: CASSPNRQGHYGYTF.

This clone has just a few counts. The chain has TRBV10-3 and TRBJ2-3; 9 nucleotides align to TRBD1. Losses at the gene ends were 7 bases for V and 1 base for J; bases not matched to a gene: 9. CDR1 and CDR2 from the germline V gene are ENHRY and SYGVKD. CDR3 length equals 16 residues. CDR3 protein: CAINFSTGGGTDTQYF. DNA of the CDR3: TGTGCCATCAACTTCTCGACAGGGGGAGGCACAGATACGCAGTATTTT.

The CDR3 reads CASSQATGQGTDTQYF. The CDR3 DNA is TGTGCCAGCAGCCAGGCTACGGGGCAGGGCACAGATACGCAGTATTTT. The chain employs TRBV6-4 and TRBJ2-3; either TRBD1 or TRBD2 may supply D (5 bases each). Trimming shortened V by 6 bases and J by 1 base, and 17 bases separated the two germline ends. Germline loops: CDR1 MRHNA, CDR2 SNTAGT. This CDR3 is built from 16 residues.

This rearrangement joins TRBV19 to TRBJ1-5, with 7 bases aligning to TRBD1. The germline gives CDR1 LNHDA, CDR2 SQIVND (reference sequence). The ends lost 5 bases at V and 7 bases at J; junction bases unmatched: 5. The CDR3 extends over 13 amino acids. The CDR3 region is CASSGDRWQPQHF. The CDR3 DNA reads TGTGCCAGTAGTGGGGACAGATGGCAGCCCCAGCATTTT.

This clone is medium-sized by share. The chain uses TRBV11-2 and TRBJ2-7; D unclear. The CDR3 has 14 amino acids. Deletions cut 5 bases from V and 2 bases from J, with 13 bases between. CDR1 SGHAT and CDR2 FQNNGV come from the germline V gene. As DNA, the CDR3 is TGTGCCAGCAGCCCCGTCCGGGCTGCCTACGAGCAGTACTTC. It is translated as CASSPVRAAYEQYF.

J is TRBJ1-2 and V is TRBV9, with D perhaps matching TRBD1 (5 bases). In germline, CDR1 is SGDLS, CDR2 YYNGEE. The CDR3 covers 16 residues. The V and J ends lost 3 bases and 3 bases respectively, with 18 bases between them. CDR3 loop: CASSGPYGVGDYGYTF. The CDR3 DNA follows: TGTGCCAGCAGCGGCCCCTATGGCGTGGGGGACTATGGCTACACCTTC.

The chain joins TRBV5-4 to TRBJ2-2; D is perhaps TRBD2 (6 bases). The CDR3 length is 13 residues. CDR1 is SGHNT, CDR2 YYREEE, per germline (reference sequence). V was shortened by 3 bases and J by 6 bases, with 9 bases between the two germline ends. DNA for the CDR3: TGTGCCAGCAGCTGGAGGGGTGCCGGGGAGCTGTTTTTT. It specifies CASSWRGAGELFF. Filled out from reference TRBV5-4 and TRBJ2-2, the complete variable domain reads ETGVTQSPTHLIKTRGQQVTLRCSSQSGHNTVSWYQQALGQGPQFIFQYYREEENGRGNFPPRFSGLQFPNYSSELNVNALELDDSALYLCASSWRGAGELFFGEGSRLTVL.

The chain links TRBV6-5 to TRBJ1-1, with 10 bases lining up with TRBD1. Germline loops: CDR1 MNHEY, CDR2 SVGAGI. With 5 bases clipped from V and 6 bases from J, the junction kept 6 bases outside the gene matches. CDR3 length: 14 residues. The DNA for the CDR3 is TGTGCCAGCAGTCGACGACAGGGGGCCTCTGAAGCTTTCTTT. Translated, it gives CASSRRQGASEAFF.

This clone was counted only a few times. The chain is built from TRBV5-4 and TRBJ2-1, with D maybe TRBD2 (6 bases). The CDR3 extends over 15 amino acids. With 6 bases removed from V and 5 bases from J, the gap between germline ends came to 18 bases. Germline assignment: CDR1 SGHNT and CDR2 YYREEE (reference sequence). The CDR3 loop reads CASTHKGLADNEQFF. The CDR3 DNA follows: TGTGCCAGCACGCACAAGGGGTTAGCGGACAATGAGCAGTTCTTC.

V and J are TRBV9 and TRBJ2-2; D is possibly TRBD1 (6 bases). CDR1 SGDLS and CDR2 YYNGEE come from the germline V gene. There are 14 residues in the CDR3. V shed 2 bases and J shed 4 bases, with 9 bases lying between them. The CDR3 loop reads CASSVGGFTGELFF. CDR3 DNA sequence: TGTGCCAGCAGCGTTGGGGGCTTCACCGGGGAGCTGTTTTTT.

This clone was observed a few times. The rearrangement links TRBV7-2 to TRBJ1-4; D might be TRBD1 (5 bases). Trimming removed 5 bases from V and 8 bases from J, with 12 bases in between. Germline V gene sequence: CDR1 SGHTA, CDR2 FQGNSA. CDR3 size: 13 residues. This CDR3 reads CASSPRRGEKLFF. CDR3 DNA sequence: TGTGCCAGCAGCCCCAGGAGGGGAGAAAAACTGTTTTTT. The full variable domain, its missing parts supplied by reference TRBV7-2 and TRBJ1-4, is GAGVSQSPSNKVTEKGKDVELRCDPISGHTALYWYRQSLGQGLEFLIYFQGNSAPDKSGLPSDRFSAERTGGSVSTLTIQRTQQEDSAVYLCASSPRRGEKLFFGSGTQLSVL.

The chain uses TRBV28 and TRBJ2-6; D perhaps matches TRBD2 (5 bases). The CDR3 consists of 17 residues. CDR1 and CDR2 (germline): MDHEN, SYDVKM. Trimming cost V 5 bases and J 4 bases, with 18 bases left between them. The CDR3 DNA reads TGTGCCAGCAGTCCACCGGGAACCACGTGGGGGGCCAACGTCCTGACTTTC. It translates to CASSPPGTTWGANVLTF. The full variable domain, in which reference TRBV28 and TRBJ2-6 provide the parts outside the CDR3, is DVKVTQSSRYLVKRTGEKVFLECVQDMDHENMFWYRQDPGLGLRLIYFSYDVKMKEKGDIPEGYSVSREKKERFSLILESASTNQTSMYLCASSPPGTTWGANVLTFGAGSRLTVL.

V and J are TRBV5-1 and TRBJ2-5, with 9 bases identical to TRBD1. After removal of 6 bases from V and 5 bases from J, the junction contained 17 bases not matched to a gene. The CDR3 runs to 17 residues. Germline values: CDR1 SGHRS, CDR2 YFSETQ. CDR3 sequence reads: CASTLNGDRAISETQYF. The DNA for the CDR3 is TGCGCCAGCACCTTAAATGGGGACAGGGCGATATCGGAGACCCAGTACTTC.

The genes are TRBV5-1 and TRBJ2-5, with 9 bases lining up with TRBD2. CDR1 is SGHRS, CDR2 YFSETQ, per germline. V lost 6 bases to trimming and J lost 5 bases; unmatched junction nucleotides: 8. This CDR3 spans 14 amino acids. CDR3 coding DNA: TGCGCCAGCAACCGCGGGGGGGACTCCGAGACCCAGTACTTC. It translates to CASNRGGDSETQYF.

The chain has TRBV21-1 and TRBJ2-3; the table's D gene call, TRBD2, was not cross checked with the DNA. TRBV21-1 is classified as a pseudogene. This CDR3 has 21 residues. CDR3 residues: CASSTRRLAGAPGKATDTQYF. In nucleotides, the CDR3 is TGTGCCAGCAGCACCCGTAGACTAGCGGGGGCCCCCGGGAAGGCCACAGATACGCAGTATTTT.

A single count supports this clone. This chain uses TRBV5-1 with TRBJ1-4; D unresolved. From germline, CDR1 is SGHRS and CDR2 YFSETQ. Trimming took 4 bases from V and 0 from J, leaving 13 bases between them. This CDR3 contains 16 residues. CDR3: CASSPGVGTTNEKLFF. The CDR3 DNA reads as TGCGCCAGCAGCCCGGGTGTGGGGACAACTAATGAAAAACTGTTTTTT.

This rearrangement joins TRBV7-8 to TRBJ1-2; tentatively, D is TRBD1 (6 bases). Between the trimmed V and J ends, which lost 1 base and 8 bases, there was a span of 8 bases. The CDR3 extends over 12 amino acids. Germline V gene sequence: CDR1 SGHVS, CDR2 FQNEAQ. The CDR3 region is CASSLDREGYTF. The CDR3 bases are TGTGCCAGCAGCTTAGACAGGGAAGGCTACACCTTC.

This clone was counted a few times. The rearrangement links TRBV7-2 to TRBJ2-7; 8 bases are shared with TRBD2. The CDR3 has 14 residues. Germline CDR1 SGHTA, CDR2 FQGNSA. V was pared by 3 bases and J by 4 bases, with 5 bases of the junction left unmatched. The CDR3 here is CASSFTLAAYEQYF. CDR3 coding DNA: TGTGCCAGCAGCTTTACACTAGCGGCTTACGAGCAGTACTTC.

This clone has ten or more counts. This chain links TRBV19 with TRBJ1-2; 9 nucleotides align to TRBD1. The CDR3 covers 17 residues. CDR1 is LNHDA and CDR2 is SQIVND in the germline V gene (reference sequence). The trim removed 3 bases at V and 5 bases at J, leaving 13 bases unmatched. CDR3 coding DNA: TGTGCCAGTAGTATTTTCCGGGGACAGGGAAAAGGGTATGGCTACACCTTC. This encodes CASSIFRGQGKGYGYTF.